These T cell receptor beta chains were read from a single sample in a study of blood T cells in healthy people across ages. TCRdb independently ran MiXCR on the 5' RACE reads; one entry per CDR3 protein. Of about 1.5 million distinct CDR3 sequences in the sample, approximately 40% were seen once. The sequenced sample was blood. Receptor source: a woman in her late teens or twenties in good health. The CDR3 runs from the conserved cysteine through the conserved F or W. The order of the fields is clone size, V gene, J gene, D gene, CDR3 DNA, CDR3 protein. D genes are given only for firm matches. Not every row has a clone size; where given, it reads once, few, many or a size class.

clone size: NA; V gene: TRBV4-2; J gene: TRBJ2-1; D gene: TRBD2; CDR3 DNA: TGTGCCAGCAGCCAAGATCCTAGCGGGGGCAGCTCCTACAATGAGCAGTTCTTC; CDR3 protein: CASSQDPSGGSSYNEQFF
clone size: NA; V gene: TRBV2; J gene: TRBJ2-3; D gene: TRBD2; CDR3 DNA: TGTGCCCTTCACGGCGGACTAGCTGCAGATACGCAGTATTTT; CDR3 protein: CALHGGLAADTQYF
clone size: NA; V gene: TRBV4-2; J gene: TRBJ2-7; D gene: NA; CDR3 DNA: TGTGCCAGCAGCCAAGAGTGGAAGAAGATCGGCGAGCAGTACTTC; CDR3 protein: CASSQEWKKIGEQYF
clone size: few; V gene: TRBV4-1; J gene: TRBJ2-3; D gene: NA; CDR3 DNA: TGCGCCAGCAGCGACCACGGGAGTCCCACAGATACGCAGTATTTT; CDR3 protein: CASSDHGSPTDTQYF
clone size: few; V gene: TRBV3-1; J gene: TRBJ2-1; D gene: TRBD1; CDR3 DNA: TGTGCCAGCAGCCAATTTATAGGGGGGACAGGGGGCTACAATGAGCAGTTCTTC; CDR3 protein: CASSQFIGGTGGYNEQFF
clone size: few; V gene: TRBV14; J gene: TRBJ1-2; D gene: NA; CDR3 DNA: TGTGCCAGCAGCCAACGTCAAAACTATGGCTACACCTTC; CDR3 protein: CASSQRQNYGYTF
clone size: large; V gene: TRBV6-5; J gene: TRBJ1-1; D gene: NA; CDR3 DNA: TGTGCCAGCAGCCCCGGGGAGAACACTGAAGCTTTCTTT; CDR3 protein: CASSPGENTEAFF
clone size: NA; V gene: TRBV20-1; J gene: TRBJ2-3; D gene: TRBD2; CDR3 DNA: TGCAGTGCTAGCGGGGTGGCGGGAGTTGTCCCAGATACGCAGTATTTT; CDR3 protein: CSASGVAGVVPDTQYF
clone size: NA; V gene: TRBV30; J gene: TRBJ2-7; D gene: NA; CDR3 DNA: TGTGCCTGGAGTACGGGCGCAGGCTCCTACGAGCAGTACTTC; CDR3 protein: CAWSTGAGSYEQYF
clone size: few; V gene: TRBV27; J gene: TRBJ2-7; D gene: NA; CDR3 DNA: TGTGCCAGCAGGGCGGGACAGCCCTACGAGCAGTACTTC; CDR3 protein: CASRAGQPYEQYF
clone size: once; V gene: TRBV6-1; J gene: TRBJ1-1; D gene: NA; CDR3 DNA: TGTGCCACCACGAGGGGCAGTGAAGCTTTCTTT; CDR3 protein: CATTRGSEAFF
clone size: NA; V gene: TRBV2; J gene: TRBJ2-3; D gene: TRBD1; CDR3 DNA: TGTGCCAGCAGAGGACAGGGGGCAAGAGATACGCAGTATTTT; CDR3 protein: CASRGQGARDTQYF
clone size: NA; V gene: TRBV7-2; J gene: TRBJ2-7; D gene: NA; CDR3 DNA: TGTGCCAGCAGCGCCGGACCCTATTATTCCTACGAGCAGTACTTC; CDR3 protein: CASSAGPYYSYEQYF
clone size: few; V gene: TRBV4-1; J gene: TRBJ2-3; D gene: NA; CDR3 DNA: TGCGCCAGCAGCCCGAATAGCGAACCCCTGTTTGATACGCAGTATTTT; CDR3 protein: CASSPNSEPLFDTQYF
clone size: few; V gene: TRBV7-9; J gene: TRBJ2-7; D gene: NA; CDR3 DNA: TGTGCCAGCAGCGAACGGGCGGTTACCTACGAGCAGTACTTC; CDR3 protein: CASSERAVTYEQYF
clone size: NA; V gene: TRBV5-6; J gene: TRBJ2-1; D gene: TRBD1; CDR3 DNA: TGTGCCAGCAGCTTGGGCCTGACGACAGGGGGAATCCACAATGAGCAGTTCTTC; CDR3 protein: CASSLGLTTGGIHNEQFF
clone size: NA; V gene: TRBV6-1; J gene: TRBJ1-2; D gene: NA; CDR3 DNA: TGTGCCAGCAGGGACGGAACGGGGGATGGCTACACCTTC; CDR3 protein: CASRDGTGDGYTF
clone size: NA; V gene: TRBV6-1; J gene: TRBJ2-5; D gene: TRBD2; CDR3 DNA: TGTGCCAGCAGTGCCACTAGCGGGGGGGCTCAAGAGACCCAGTACTTC; CDR3 protein: CASSATSGGAQETQYF
clone size: NA; V gene: TRBV20-1; J gene: TRBJ1-2; D gene: TRBD1; CDR3 DNA: TGCAGTGCTAGAGGCTGGGACAGCCGATTCTATGGCTACACCTTC; CDR3 protein: CSARGWDSRFYGYTF
clone size: many; V gene: TRBV20-1; J gene: TRBJ2-7; D gene: TRBD2; CDR3 DNA: TGCAGTGCTGTACCCGGGACTAAGAACTACGAGCAGTACTTC; CDR3 protein: CSAVPGTKNYEQYF
clone size: few; V gene: TRBV20-1; J gene: TRBJ2-3; D gene: TRBD2; CDR3 DNA: TGCAGTGCTAGATCGGGGGGGAGTACAGATACGCAGTATTTT; CDR3 protein: CSARSGGSTDTQYF
clone size: NA; V gene: TRBV10-3; J gene: TRBJ2-7; D gene: TRBD2; CDR3 DNA: TGTGCCATCAGTGAGTCGGCTAGCGGATACAATGAGCAGTACTTC; CDR3 protein: CAISESASGYNEQYF
clone size: few; V gene: TRBV7-9; J gene: TRBJ2-6; D gene: NA; CDR3 DNA: TGTGCCAGCAGCTTAGTGACTCCGCAGCCTGGGGCCAACGTCCTGACTTTC; CDR3 protein: CASSLVTPQPGANVLTF